This T cell receptor (beta chain) originates from a study of T cell repertoires in cytomegalovirus infection. Study in general: Indications came from public TCR beta signatures; they pointed to CMV infection and to a matching HLA type.

A note on this clonotype: The antigen is not known.

TCRdb reanalysed the reads using MiXCR and keeps one entry per CDR3 protein. The table includes 550,000 to 850,000 distinct CDR3 sequences, 30% to 40% detected once. The study's findings and limits: Summed frequency of public TCR beta families distinguished CMV carriers with the relevant HLA. The ex vivo response was dominated by HLA-C-restricted CMV-specific TCR beta clonotypes.

CDR1 and CDR2 (germline): MNHNS, SASEGT. Trimming took 7 bases from V and 3 from J, leaving 13 bases between them. The CDR3 has 13 amino acids. The input for sequencing was cultured PBMCs, taken from culture after CMV antigen stimulation. This clonotype was obtained from a human donor in good health (CMV status not recorded). Some clones in this sample may be carry-over from other donors' samples. J is TRBJ2-7 and V is TRBV6-1, with D hard to call. The CDR3 spells CASNREVFYEQYF. The CDR3 nucleotides read TGTGCCAGCAATCGAGAGGTGTTCTACGAGCAGTACTTC.